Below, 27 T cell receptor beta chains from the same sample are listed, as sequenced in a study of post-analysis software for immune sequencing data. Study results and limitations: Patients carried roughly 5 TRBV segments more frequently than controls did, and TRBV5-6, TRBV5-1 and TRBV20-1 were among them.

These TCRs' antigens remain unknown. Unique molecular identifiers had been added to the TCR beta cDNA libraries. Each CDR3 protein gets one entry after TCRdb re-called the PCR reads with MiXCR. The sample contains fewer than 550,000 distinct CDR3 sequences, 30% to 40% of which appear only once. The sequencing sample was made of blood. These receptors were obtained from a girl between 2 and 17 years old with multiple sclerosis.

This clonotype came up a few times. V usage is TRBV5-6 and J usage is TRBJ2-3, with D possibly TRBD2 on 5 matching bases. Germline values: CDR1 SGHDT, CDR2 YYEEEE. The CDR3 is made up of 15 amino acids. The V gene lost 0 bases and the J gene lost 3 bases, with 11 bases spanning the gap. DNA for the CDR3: TGTGCCAGCAGCTTGGGCGGGCCTGCAACAGATACGCAGTATTTT. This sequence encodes CASSLGGPATDTQYF.

DNA of the CDR3: TGTGCCAGCAGCGGCGAGGGGGGAAGCACAGATACGCAGTATTTT. This sequence encodes CASSGEGGSTDTQYF. V gene TRBV7-9 combines with J gene TRBJ2-3; D may be TRBD1 or TRBD2 (6 bases each). CDR1 and CDR2 (germline): SEHNR, FQNEAQ (reference sequence). Trimming took off 5 bases at V and 0 bases at J, with 12 bases between the two ends. This CDR3 has 15 amino acids.

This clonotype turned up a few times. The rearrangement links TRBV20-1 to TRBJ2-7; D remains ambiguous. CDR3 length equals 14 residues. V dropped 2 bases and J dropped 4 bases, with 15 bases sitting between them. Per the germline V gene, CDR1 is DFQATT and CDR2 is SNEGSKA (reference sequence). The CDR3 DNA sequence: TGCAGTGCTAGAATCGCAGGCCCTGTATACGAGCAGTACTTC. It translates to CSARIAGPVYEQYF.

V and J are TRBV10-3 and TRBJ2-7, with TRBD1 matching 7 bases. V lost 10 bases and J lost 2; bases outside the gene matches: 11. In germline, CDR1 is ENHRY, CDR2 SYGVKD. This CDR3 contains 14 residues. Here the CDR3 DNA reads TGTGCCACCAGCAACTTACAGGGGACCTACGAGCAGTACTTC. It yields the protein CATSNLQGTYEQYF.

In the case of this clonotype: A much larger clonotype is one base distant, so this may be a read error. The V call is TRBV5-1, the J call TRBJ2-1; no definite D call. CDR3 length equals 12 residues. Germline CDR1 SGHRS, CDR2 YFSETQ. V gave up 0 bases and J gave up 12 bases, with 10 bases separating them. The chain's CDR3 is CASSLDSWRQFF. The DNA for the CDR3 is TGCGCCAGCAGCTTGGACAGTTGGAGGCAGTTCTTC.

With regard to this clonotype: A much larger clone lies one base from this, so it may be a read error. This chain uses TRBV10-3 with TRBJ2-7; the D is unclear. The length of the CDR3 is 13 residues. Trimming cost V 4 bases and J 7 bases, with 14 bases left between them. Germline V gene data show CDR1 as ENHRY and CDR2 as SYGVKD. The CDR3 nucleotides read TGTGCCATCAGTGGATCCGGAGACAATGAGCAGTACTTC. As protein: CAISGSGDNEQYF.

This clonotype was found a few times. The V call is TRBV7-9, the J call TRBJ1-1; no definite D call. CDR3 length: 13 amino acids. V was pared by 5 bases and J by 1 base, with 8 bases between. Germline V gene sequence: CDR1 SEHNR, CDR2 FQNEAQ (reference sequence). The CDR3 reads CASSGGWNTEAFF. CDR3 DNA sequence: TGTGCCAGCAGCGGTGGCTGGAACACTGAAGCTTTCTTT. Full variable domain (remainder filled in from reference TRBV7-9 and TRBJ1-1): DTGVSQNPRHKITKRGQNVTFRCDPISEHNRLYWYRQTLGQGPEFLTYFQNEAQLEKSRLLSDRFSAERPKGSFSTLEIQRTEQGDSAMYLCASSGGWNTEAFFGQGTRLTVV.

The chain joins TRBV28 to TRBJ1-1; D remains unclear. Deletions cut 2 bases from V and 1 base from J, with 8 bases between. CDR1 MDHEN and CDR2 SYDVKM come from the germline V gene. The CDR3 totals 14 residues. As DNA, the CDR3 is TGTGCCAGCAGTTTACACTTACCGAACACTGAAGCTTTCTTT. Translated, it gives CASSLHLPNTEAFF.

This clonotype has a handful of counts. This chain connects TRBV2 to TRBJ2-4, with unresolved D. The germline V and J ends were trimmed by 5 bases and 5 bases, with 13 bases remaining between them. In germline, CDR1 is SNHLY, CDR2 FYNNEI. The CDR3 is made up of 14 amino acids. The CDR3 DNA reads TGTGCCAGCAGTTTCGAGAGTAGACAAAACATTCAGTACTTC. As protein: CASSFESRQNIQYF.

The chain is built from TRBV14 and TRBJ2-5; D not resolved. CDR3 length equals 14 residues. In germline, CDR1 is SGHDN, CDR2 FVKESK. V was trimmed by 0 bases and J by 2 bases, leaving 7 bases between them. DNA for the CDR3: TGTGCCAGCAGCCAAGATATGCCTCAAGAGACCCAGTACTTC. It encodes CASSQDMPQETQYF.

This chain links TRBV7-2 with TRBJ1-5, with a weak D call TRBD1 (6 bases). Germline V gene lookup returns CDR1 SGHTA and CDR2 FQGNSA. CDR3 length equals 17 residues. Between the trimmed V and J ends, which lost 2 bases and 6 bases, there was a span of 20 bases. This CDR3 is CASSLRVTQGRGQPQHF. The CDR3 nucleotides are TGTGCCAGCAGCTTAAGAGTCACACAGGGAAGGGGTCAGCCCCAGCATTTT.

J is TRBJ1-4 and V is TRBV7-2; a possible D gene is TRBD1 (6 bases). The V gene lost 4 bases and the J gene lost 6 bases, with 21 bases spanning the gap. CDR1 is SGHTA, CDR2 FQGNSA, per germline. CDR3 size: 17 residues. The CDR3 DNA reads TGTGCCAGCAGCTCCTTTGGACAGTGGAGTCCCGATGAAAAACTGTTTTTT. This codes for CASSSFGQWSPDEKLFF. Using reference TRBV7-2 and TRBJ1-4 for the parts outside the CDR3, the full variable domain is GAGVSQSPSNKVTEKGKDVELRCDPISGHTALYWYRQSLGQGLEFLIYFQGNSAPDKSGLPSDRFSAERTGGSVSTLTIQRTQQEDSAVYLCASSSFGQWSPDEKLFFGSGTQLSVL.

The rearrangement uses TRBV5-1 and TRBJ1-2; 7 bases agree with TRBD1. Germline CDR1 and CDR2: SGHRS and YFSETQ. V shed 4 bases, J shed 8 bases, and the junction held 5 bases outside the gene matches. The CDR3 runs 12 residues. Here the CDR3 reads CASSGRQGGYTF. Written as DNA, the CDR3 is TGCGCCAGCAGCGGTAGACAGGGAGGCTACACCTTC.

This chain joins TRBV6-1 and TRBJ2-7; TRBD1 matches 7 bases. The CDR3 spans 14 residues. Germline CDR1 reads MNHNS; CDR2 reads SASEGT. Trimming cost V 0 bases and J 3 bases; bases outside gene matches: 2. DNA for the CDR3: TGTGCCAGCAGTGAAGCGTACAGGGGCTACGAGCAGTACTTC. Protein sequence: CASSEAYRGYEQYF.

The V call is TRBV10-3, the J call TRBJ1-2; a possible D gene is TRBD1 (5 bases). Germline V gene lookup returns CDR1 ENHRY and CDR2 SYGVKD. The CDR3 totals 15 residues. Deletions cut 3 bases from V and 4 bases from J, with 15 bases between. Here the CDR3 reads CAISDLDSVLYGYTF. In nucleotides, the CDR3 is TGTGCCATCAGTGACCTCGACAGCGTGCTCTATGGCTACACCTTC.

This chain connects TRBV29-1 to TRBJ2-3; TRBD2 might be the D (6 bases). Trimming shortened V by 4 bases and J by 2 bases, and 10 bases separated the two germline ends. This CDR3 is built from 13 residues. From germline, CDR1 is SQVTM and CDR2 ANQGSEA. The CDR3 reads CSVGRGVTDTQYF. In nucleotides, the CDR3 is TGCAGCGTTGGGCGGGGAGTCACAGATACGCAGTATTTT.

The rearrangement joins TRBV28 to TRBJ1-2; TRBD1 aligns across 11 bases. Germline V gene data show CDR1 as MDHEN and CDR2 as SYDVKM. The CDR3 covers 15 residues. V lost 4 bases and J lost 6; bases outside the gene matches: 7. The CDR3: CASSSSGTGGNGYTF. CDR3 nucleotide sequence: TGTGCCAGCAGTTCTTCCGGGACAGGGGGTAATGGCTACACCTTC.

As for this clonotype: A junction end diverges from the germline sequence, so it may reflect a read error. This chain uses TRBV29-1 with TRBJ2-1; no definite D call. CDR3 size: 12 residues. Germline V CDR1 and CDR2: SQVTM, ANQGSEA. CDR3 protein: CSAEFSYNEQFF. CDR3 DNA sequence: TGCAGCGCTGAATTCTCCTACAATGAGCAGTTCTTC.

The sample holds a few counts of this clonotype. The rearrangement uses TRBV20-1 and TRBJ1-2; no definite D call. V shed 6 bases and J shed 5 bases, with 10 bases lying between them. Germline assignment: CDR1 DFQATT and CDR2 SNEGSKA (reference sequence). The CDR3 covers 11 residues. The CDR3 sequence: CSAGQAYGYTF. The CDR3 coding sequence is TGCAGTGCGGGCCAGGCGTATGGCTACACCTTC.

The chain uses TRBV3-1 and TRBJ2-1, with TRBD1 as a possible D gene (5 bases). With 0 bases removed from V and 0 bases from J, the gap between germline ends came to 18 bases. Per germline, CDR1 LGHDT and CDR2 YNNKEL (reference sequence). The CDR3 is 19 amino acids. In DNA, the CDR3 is TGTGCCAGCAGCCAAGATAACCCAATAGGGGCTAGCTCCTACAATGAGCAGTTCTTC. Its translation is CASSQDNPIGASSYNEQFF.

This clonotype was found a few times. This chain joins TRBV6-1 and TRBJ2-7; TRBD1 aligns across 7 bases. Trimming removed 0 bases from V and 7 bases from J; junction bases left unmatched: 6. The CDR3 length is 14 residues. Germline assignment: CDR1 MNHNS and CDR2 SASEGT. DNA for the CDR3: TGTGCCAGCAGTGAAGCTCCGGGGACAGATGAGCAGTACTTC. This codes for CASSEAPGTDEQYF.

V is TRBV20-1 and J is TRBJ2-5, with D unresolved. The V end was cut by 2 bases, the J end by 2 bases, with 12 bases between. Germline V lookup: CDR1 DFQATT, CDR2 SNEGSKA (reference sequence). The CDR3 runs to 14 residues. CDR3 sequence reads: CSARPNTIQETQYF. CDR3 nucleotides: TGCAGTGCTAGACCTAACACAATACAAGAGACCCAGTACTTC.

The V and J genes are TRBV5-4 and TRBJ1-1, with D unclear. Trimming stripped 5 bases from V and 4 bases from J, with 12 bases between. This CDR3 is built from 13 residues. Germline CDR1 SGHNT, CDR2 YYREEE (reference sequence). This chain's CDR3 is CASSLNRTTEAFF. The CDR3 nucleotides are TGTGCCAGCAGTCTTAACAGAACCACTGAAGCTTTCTTT.

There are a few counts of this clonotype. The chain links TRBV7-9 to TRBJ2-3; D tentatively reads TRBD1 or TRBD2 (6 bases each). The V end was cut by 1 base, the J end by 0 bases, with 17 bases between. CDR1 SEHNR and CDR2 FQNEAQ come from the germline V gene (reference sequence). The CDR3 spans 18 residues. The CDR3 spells CASSLGGARTPSTDTQYF. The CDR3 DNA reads TGTGCCAGCAGCTTAGGGGGGGCGAGGACTCCTAGCACAGATACGCAGTATTTT.

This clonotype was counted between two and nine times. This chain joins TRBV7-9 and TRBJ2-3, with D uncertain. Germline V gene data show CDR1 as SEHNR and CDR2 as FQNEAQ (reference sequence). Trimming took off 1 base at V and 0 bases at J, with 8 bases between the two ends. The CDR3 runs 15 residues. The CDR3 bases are TGTGCCAGCAGCTTAGGGCTGACTAGCACAGATACGCAGTATTTT. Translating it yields CASSLGLTSTDTQYF.

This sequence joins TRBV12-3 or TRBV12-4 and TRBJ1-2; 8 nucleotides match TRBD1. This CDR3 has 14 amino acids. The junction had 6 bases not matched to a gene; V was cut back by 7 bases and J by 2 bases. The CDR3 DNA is TGTGCCAGCATTGCCTGGACAGGGAACTATGGCTACACCTTC. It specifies CASIAWTGNYGYTF.

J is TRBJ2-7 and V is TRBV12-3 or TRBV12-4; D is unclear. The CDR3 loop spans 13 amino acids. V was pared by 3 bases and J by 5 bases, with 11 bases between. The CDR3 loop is CASSLKRSNEQYF. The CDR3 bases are TGTGCCAGCAGTTTGAAGAGAAGTAACGAGCAGTACTTC.